These T cell receptor beta chains were read from a single sample in a study of CD8+ T cells in alopecia areata. The repertoire was sequenced with immunoSEQ multiplex PCR; TCRdb's copy has only in-frame clones and lacks some. The sample has about 150,000 clones, 62% seen once. The sequencing sample was made of CD8+ T cells sorted from blood. These receptors came from a human donor in good health. Each CDR3 is given with its conserved first and last residue. Each record gives: clone size, J gene, V gene, D gene, CDR3 protein, CDR3 DNA. D genes are given only for firm matches. Size is omitted from some rows. Given values are once, few, many or a class for expanded clones.

NA,TRBJ2-4,TRBV6-1,TRBD1,CASSREGGPGDIQYF,TGTGCCAGCAGCCGAGAAGGGGGCCCAGGGGACATTCAGTACTTC
NA,TRBJ2-7,TRBV28,NA,CASSRVSSPYEQYF,TGTGCCAGCAGTAGGGTATCCTCACCCTACGAGCAGTACTTC
few,TRBJ1-2,TRBV20-1,TRBD1,CSADREFGYTF,TGCAGTGCCGACAGGGAGTTCGGCTACACCTTC
few,TRBJ1-1,TRBV30,TRBD1,CAWSVGTGPPEAFF,TGTGCCTGGAGCGTAGGGACAGGGCCTCCTGAAGCTTTCTTT
once,TRBJ2-1,TRBV2,TRBD2,CASSGRLADEQFF,TGTGCCAGCAGTGGGCGACTAGCCGATGAGCAGTTCTTC
NA,TRBJ1-2,TRBV2,NA,CAAKEGAGYTF,TGTGCCGCAAAGGAAGGGGCGGGCTACACCTTC
NA,TRBJ2-1,TRBV2,NA,CASSVAVNEQFF,TGTGCCAGCAGTGTAGCGGTCAATGAGCAGTTCTTC
NA,TRBJ2-1,TRBV27,TRBD2,CASSLEGAGGLYEQFF,TGTGCCAGCAGTTTGGAGGGGGCGGGAGGGCTCTATGAGCAGTTCTTC
NA,TRBJ2-7,TRBV11-1,TRBD2,CASSLTSGSVADEQYF,TGTGCCAGCAGCTTGACTAGCGGGAGCGTGGCGGATGAGCAGTACTTC
few,TRBJ2-2,TRBV19,NA,CASTPGQTTGELFF,TGTGCCAGTACCCCGGGGCAGACCACCGGGGAGCTGTTTTTT
NA,TRBJ2-1,TRBV4-2,TRBD2,CASSLGLAGVEQFF,TGTGCCAGCAGCCTAGGACTAGCGGGAGTTGAGCAGTTCTTC